The next 16 T cell receptor beta chains were all read from a single sample in a study of CD8 T cells in Susac syndrome. Random hexamers were used to reverse transcribe roughly 0.45 to 1 ug of RNA. TCRdb reanalysed the immunoSEQ multiplex PCR reads using MiXCR and keeps one entry per CDR3 protein. The data show around 170,000 distinct CDR3 sequences, around 95% seen once. Material for sequencing was CD4+ T cells from PBMCs. The receptors derive from a human donor with Susac syndrome.

The V gene is TRBV7-8, the J gene TRBJ1-1, with a possible D match to TRBD1 (5 bases). V lost 5 bases to trimming and J lost 1 base, with 14 bases between them. There are 15 residues in the CDR3. Germline V gene sequence: CDR1 SGHVS, CDR2 FQNEAQ. The CDR3 bases are TGTGCCAGCAGCCCCCAGCGGGGGACGAACACTGAAGCTTTCTTT. This translates into CASSPQRGTNTEAFF.

In its sample, this clonotype was seen once. The gene calls are TRBV9 and TRBJ1-4; 7 nucleotides align to TRBD1. This CDR3 has 19 residues. Germline V gene data show CDR1 as SGDLS and CDR2 as YYNGEE. V shed 4 bases, J shed 4 bases, and the junction held 19 bases outside the gene matches. The CDR3: CASSKAPQQEPGGNEKLFF. In DNA, the CDR3 is TGTGCCAGCAGCAAGGCCCCGCAGCAGGAACCAGGGGGTAATGAAAAACTGTTTTTT.

The chain has TRBV11-2 and TRBJ2-5; the match to TRBD1 covers 7 bases. The V gene end was trimmed by 4 bases and the J gene end by 0 bases; junction bases not matched to a gene: 5. CDR3 length: 15 residues. CDR1 SGHAT and CDR2 FQNNGV come from the germline V gene. CDR3 sequence: CASSSGQSYQETQYF. The DNA of the CDR3 is TGTGCCAGCAGCTCGGGACAGAGCTACCAAGAGACCCAGTACTTC.

The chain carries TRBV7-9 and TRBJ1-1; the D gene is possibly TRBD1 (5 bases). Trimming removed 1 base from V and 3 bases from J, with 9 bases in between. The CDR3 sequence is 14 residues long. Germline CDR1 SEHNR, CDR2 FQNEAQ (reference sequence). The CDR3 sequence: CASSLVGGDTEAFF. In nucleotides, the CDR3 is TGTGCCAGCAGCTTAGTGGGGGGGGACACTGAAGCTTTCTTT.

This chain links TRBV19 with TRBJ1-1; no clear D. The CDR3 is made up of 15 amino acids. With 3 bases removed from V and 1 base from J, the gap between germline ends came to 12 bases. Per germline, CDR1 LNHDA and CDR2 SQIVND (reference sequence). This CDR3 is CASSIWRDTNTEAFF. CDR3 in DNA: TGTGCCAGTAGTATCTGGAGGGATACGAACACTGAAGCTTTCTTT.

V usage is TRBV14 and J usage is TRBJ1-1, with D perhaps TRBD1 (5 bases). The length of the CDR3 is 16 residues. V was clipped by 0 bases and J by 8 bases, with 19 bases between them. Germline V CDR1 and CDR2: SGHDN, FVKESK. CDR3 amino acids: CASSQEGRWGVGEAFF. CDR3 DNA sequence: TGTGCCAGCAGCCAAGAAGGCAGGTGGGGGGTAGGAGAAGCTTTCTTT.

This clonotype was counted only a few times. The chain couples TRBV12-3 or TRBV12-4 to TRBJ2-3, with TRBD2 matching 7 bases. Trimming cost V 8 bases and J 0 bases; bases outside gene matches: 5. The CDR3 consists of 14 residues. The CDR3 DNA is TGTGCCAGCTCCGGGGGGATTAGCACAGATACGCAGTATTTT. Its translation is CASSGGISTDTQYF.

CDR3 residues: CASSPLGGGTPYEQYF. CDR3 nucleotide sequence: TGTGCCAGCTCACCACTTGGCGGGGGCACTCCCTACGAGCAGTACTTC. This rearrangement joins TRBV18 to TRBJ2-7, with D possibly matching TRBD2 (7 bases). Trimming took 1 base from V and 2 from J, leaving 15 bases between them. This CDR3 region has 16 residues. Germline-derived CDR1 and CDR2 are KGHSH and LQKENI.

This clonotype has just one count. The rearrangement joins TRBV6-6 to TRBJ2-5; TRBD2 aligns across 12 bases. CDR1 MNHNY and CDR2 SVGAGI come from the germline V gene (reference sequence). The CDR3 loop spans 15 amino acids. The V and J ends lost 6 bases and 5 bases, in that order; junction bases with no gene match: 7. In nucleotides, the CDR3 is TGTGCCAGCAGGACTGGACTAGCGGGGTCTGAGACCCAGTACTTC. Residues: CASRTGLAGSETQYF.

The V and J genes are TRBV6-2 or TRBV6-3 and TRBJ1-1, with D maybe TRBD1 (6 bases). Looked up from germline, CDR1 is MNHEY and CDR2 is SVGEGT. The V end was cut by 4 bases, the J end by 3 bases, with 9 bases between. The CDR3 sequence is 13 residues long. The chain's CDR3 is CASSWSGDTEAFF. The CDR3 region has the DNA TGTGCCAGCAGTTGGTCAGGGGACACTGAAGCTTTCTTT.

The rearrangement joins TRBV5-1 to TRBJ1-4; 9 nucleotides align to TRBD1. The ends lost 4 bases at V and 6 bases at J; junction bases unmatched: 7. From germline, CDR1 is SGHRS and CDR2 YFSETQ. The CDR3 has 15 amino acids. In nucleotides, the CDR3 is TGCGCCAGCAGCCCGCGGACAGGGGTGGATGAAAAACTGTTTTTT. As protein: CASSPRTGVDEKLFF.

The chain is built from TRBV6-5 and TRBJ1-4, with TRBD1 matching 7 bases. Germline loops: CDR1 MNHEY, CDR2 SVGAGI. V lost 5 bases, J lost 8 bases, and 11 bases stayed unmatched. There are 15 residues in the CDR3. Written as DNA, the CDR3 is TGTGCCAGCAGTCCGTCTGGGACAGCAAGAGAAAAACTGTTTTTT. Translating gives CASSPSGTAREKLFF.

This CDR3 is CASSLAFRGQPPYEQYF. In DNA form, the CDR3 reads TGTGCCAGCAGCTTAGCGTTTCGGGGACAGCCTCCCTACGAGCAGTACTTC. This chain uses TRBV7-6 with TRBJ2-7, with 7 bases lining up with TRBD1. Germline assignment: CDR1 SGHVS and CDR2 FNYEAQ. The CDR3 spans 17 residues. With V trimmed by 0 bases and J by 2 bases, 10 bases remained unmatched.

This clonotype showed up just once. The chain recombines TRBV20-1 with TRBJ1-6, with 10 positions matching TRBD1. V was clipped by 6 bases and J by 9 bases; unmatched bases: 5. This CDR3 comprises 13 residues. CDR1 DFQATT and CDR2 SNEGSKA come from the germline V gene (reference sequence). The CDR3 nucleotides are TGCAGTGCGCGACAGGGGGCCTTTTCACCCCTCCACTTT. Its protein is CSARQGAFSPLHF.

The V and J genes are TRBV30 and TRBJ2-1, with 7 positions matching TRBD1. CDR1 and CDR2 from the germline V gene are GTSNPN and SVGIG (reference sequence). This CDR3 spans 15 amino acids. V was pared by 0 bases and J by 6 bases, with 8 bases of the junction left unmatched. CDR3 coding DNA: TGTGCCTGGAGTGTACACCAGGGGGTCGGCAATGAGCAGTTCTTC. Protein: CAWSVHQGVGNEQFF.

The chain carries TRBV12-5 and TRBJ2-2; 7 bases align to TRBD1. This CDR3 is 15 amino acids long. In germline, CDR1 is LGHNT, CDR2 FRNRAP. The V and J ends lost 2 bases and 7 bases, in that order; junction bases with no gene match: 7. The CDR3 nucleotides are TGTGCTAGTGGTTTGCCCCTCAGGGACAGCGGGGAGCTGTTTTTT. Translated, it gives CASGLPLRDSGELFF.